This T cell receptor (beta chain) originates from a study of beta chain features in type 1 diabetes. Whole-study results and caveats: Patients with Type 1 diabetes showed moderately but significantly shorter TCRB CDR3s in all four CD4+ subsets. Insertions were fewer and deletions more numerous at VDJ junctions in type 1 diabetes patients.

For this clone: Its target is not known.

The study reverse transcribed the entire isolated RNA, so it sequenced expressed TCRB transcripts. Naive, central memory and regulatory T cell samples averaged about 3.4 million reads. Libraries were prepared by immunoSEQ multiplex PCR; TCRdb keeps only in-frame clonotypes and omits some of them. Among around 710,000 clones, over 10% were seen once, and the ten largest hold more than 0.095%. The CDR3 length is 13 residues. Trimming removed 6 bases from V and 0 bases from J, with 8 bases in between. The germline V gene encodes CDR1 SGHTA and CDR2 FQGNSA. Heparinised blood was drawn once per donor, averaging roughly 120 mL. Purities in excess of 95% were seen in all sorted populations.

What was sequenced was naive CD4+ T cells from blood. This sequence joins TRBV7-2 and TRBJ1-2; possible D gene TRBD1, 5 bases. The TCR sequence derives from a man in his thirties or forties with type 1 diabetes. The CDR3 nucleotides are TGTGCCAGCAGTCAGACAGCTAACTATGGCTACACCTTC. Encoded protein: CASSQTANYGYTF.